This T cell receptor beta chain emerged from a study of T cell responses to AZD1222 COVID-19 vaccine (dated by TCRdb to the early 2020s). At the level of the whole study: TCR sequencing was performed for 230 to 250 trial participants, of whom approximately 200 were given two doses of AZD1222 and roughly 25 were given two doses of MenACWY control vaccine. Trial participants were enrolled into age subgroups of 18-55, 56-69 and 70-plus years, which contained 148, 28 and 57 TCR-sequenced participants, respectively.

After removal of 5 bases from V and 5 bases from J, the junction retains 8 bases not matched to a gene. From the cysteine up to the phenylalanine, the CDR3 has a length of 15 residues. Solely the CDR3 DNA is kept, with 45 bases framed from the first base. In the germline V gene, CDR1 corresponds to SGHAT and CDR2 to FQNNGV. In regard to this clone: What antigen it recognizes has not been identified. No base qualities exist here, and no much larger clone lies one base off it.

Taken with the paper, the label for time point translates to: baseline before first vaccination. Read against the paper, the sample's treatment or condition label means: meningococcal conjugate vaccine given as trial control. Vaccinee samples were obtained from the UK trials COV001 and COV002, which included a single-blind randomized controlled phase 2/3 trial of AZD1222 (ChAdOx1 nCoV-19) in healthy adults. For TCRbeta chain sequencing, PBMC samples from trial participants were taken at day 0 and at day 28 after the second dose. The CDR3 regions of human TCRbeta chains were analyzed by immunosequencing. In the authors' own workflow: Repertoire TCRs were matched against a reference library of SARS-CoV-2-specific TCRs generated with the MIRA antigen-specificity platform. Breadth meant the fraction of unique TCRs that were SARS-CoV-2-associated, whereas depth meant the fraction of total T cells that were SARS-CoV-2-associated. Using the MIRA data, each spike-specific TCR was mapped to the spike region that the TCR reacts to and placed in a CD4 or CD8 class. Log10-transformed breadth and depth values were compared by one-way ANOVA with Sidak's multiple comparisons tests. The table comes from immuneACCESS by way of TCRdb, which keeps in-frame sequences with V and J called. Part of the clones is missing from these tables; in studies checked, under half for an unresolved V gene and the rest for unknown reasons. V and J calls plus clone size are reproduced from that table; the DNA served to infer D and trimming. For this sample the table gives 120,000 or so clones, of which approximately 90% were detected only once. Jointly, the top ten make up around 10% of the sample.

What the research found in general, with its limitations: Because no day 14 peak-response samples were available, repertoires were characterized only after the peak T cell response. Conclusions about previously exposed vaccinees are limited because only six or seven AZD1222 recipients were SARS-CoV-2 seropositive at baseline. Participants were mostly white British and included more females than males, and it was suggested by the authors that clonal diversity may have been underestimated. Epitopes outside the regions mutated in the B.1.351 and B.1.1.7 variants were reportedly recognized by nearly half of the unique spike-specific TCRs. After two AZD1222 doses, both the breadth and the depth of spike-specific TCRs were significantly higher than at day 0 and than in MenACWY recipients. The vaccine-associated CD4 TCRs covered the entire spike protein, and the dominant responses fell in regions 160-218 and 743-854. In the small 56-69-year group, the increase in depth fell short of significance, most likely because of low power.

The receptor's source is an adult in good health. This specimen was peripheral blood, taken on day 0 of MenACWY control vaccination. The sequence joins TRBV11-2 to TRBJ2-7, and 11 bases in between align with TRBD2. Here the CDR3 is given as CASSPNLAGGDEQYF. The DNA is as follows: TGTGCCAGCAGCCCTAATCTAGCGGGAGGTGACGAGCAGTACTTC. With all but the CDR3 taken from the reference TRBV11-2 and TRBJ2-7 genes, the full variable domain is: EAGVAQSPRYKIIEKRQSVAFWCNPISGHATLYWYQQILGQGPKLLIQFQNNGVVDDSQLPKDRFSAERLKGVDSTLKIQPAKLEDSAVYLCASSPNLAGGDEQYFGPGTRLTVT.